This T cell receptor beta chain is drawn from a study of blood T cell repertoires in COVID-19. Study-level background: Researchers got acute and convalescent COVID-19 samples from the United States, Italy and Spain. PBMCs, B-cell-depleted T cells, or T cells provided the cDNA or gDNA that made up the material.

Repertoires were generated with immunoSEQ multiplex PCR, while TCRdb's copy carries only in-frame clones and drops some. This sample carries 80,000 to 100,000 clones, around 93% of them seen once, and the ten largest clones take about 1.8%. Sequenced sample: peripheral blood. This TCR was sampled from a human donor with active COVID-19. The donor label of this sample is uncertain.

DNA for the CDR3: TGTGCCAGCAGCCCCTTGGGCGATGAGGGTTCACCCCTCCACTTT. As protein: CASSPLGDEGSPLHF. The chain joins TRBV2 to TRBJ1-6; unclear D gene. V lost 6 bases and J lost 9, with 18 bases in between. The CDR3 covers 15 residues. Germline V gives CDR1 SNHLY, CDR2 FYNNEI.